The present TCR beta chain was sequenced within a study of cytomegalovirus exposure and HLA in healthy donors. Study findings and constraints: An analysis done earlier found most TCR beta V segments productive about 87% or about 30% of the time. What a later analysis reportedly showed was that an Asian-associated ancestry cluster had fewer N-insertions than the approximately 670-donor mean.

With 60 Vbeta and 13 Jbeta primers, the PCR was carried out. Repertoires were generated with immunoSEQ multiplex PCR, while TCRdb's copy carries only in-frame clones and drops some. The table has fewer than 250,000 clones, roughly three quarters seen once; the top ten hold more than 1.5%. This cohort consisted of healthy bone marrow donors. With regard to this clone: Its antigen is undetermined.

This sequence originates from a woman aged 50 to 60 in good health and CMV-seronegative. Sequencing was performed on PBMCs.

CDR3 sequence: CASSEQRGGYNEQFF. DNA for the CDR3: TGTGCCAGCAGTGAACAGCGGGGGGGCTACAATGAGCAGTTCTTC. This rearrangement joins TRBV2 to TRBJ2-1; 10 positions agree with TRBD2. The V segment lost 2 bases and the J segment 3 bases; nucleotides outside the gene matches: 1. The CDR3 totals 15 residues. Germline V gene sequence: CDR1 SNHLY, CDR2 FYNNEI.